What follows are 25 T cell receptor beta chains derived from one specimen sequenced in a study of blood T cell repertoires in COVID-19. Assay: immunoSEQ multiplex PCR; the TCRdb copy retains only in-frame clones and omits some. The sample lists approximately 260,000 clones; approximately 88% were seen once. Sequencing was carried out using peripheral blood. These receptors originate from a woman in her 70s with COVID-19, enrolled during active disease.

The chain joins TRBV5-4 to TRBJ1-1; 7 nucleotides align to TRBD1. The V gene end was trimmed by 1 base and the J gene end by 5 bases; junction bases not matched to a gene: 2. This CDR3 has 13 amino acids. Germline V lookup: CDR1 SGHNT, CDR2 YYREEE (reference sequence). DNA of the CDR3: TGTGCCAGCAGCTTGACAGGGGTGACTGAAGCTTTCTTT. As protein: CASSLTGVTEAFF.

The chain carries TRBV27 and TRBJ2-1, with 9 positions matching TRBD1. The ends lost 3 bases at V and 3 bases at J; junction bases unmatched: 12. Germline V CDR1 and CDR2: MNHEY, SMNVEV (reference sequence). The CDR3 extends over 18 amino acids. Here the CDR3 reads CASSLGQGRGMGYNEQFF. The CDR3 DNA follows: TGTGCCAGCAGTTTGGGACAGGGAAGGGGGATGGGCTACAATGAGCAGTTCTTC.

The V gene is TRBV7-9, the J gene TRBJ2-1; 7 nucleotides agree with TRBD2. With 0 bases clipped from V and 2 bases from J, the junction kept 7 bases outside the gene matches. Germline V CDR1 and CDR2: SEHNR, FQNEAQ (reference sequence). The CDR3 is 17 amino acids. The CDR3 region is CASSLAAILAAYNEQFF. The CDR3 bases are TGTGCCAGCAGCTTAGCGGCTATCCTAGCGGCCTACAATGAGCAGTTCTTC.

For the CDR3, the DNA is TGTGCCAGCAGTTTGAGGCCAGGGGGCGTTTATGGCTACACCTTC. Translation: CASSLRPGGVYGYTF. The genes are TRBV28 and TRBJ1-2; 8 nucleotides match TRBD1. This CDR3 has 15 residues. After removal of 3 bases from V and 5 bases from J, the junction contained 8 bases not matched to a gene. Germline lookup yields CDR1 MDHEN and CDR2 SYDVKM.

This clone was picked up a small number of times. The gene calls are TRBV19 and TRBJ2-7; TRBD1 might be the D (6 bases). The CDR3 extends over 16 amino acids. CDR1 LNHDA and CDR2 SQIVND come from the germline V gene (reference sequence). Trimming took off 5 bases at V and 2 bases at J, with 19 bases between the two ends. The CDR3: CASSSLRQEKTYEQYF. The DNA for the CDR3 is TGTGCCAGTAGTTCCCTCAGACAGGAAAAGACCTACGAGCAGTACTTC. The full variable domain, rest sourced from reference TRBV19 and TRBJ2-7, is DGGITQSPKYLFRKEGQNVTLSCEQNLNHDAMYWYRQDPGQGLRLIYYSQIVNDFQKGDIAEGYSVSREKKESFPLTVTSAQKNPTAFYLCASSSLRQEKTYEQYFGPGTRLTVT.

V is TRBV3-1 (or the pseudogene TRBV3-2) and J is TRBJ1-3; D is uncertain. The germline V gene has CDR1 LGHDT and CDR2 YNNKEL (reference sequence). CDR3 length equals 14 residues. V gave up 1 base and J gave up 1 base, with 5 bases separating them. The CDR3 region is CASSQAYSGNTIYF. The CDR3 nucleotides read TGTGCCAGCAGCCAAGCTTATTCTGGAAACACCATATATTTT.

This rearrangement joins TRBV27 to TRBJ2-7; the D gene is possibly TRBD2 (5 bases). The germline V gene has CDR1 MNHEY and CDR2 SMNVEV (reference sequence). V shed 2 bases and J shed 4 bases, with 9 bases lying between them. The CDR3 spans 13 residues. This chain's CDR3 is CASSLTSRYEQYF. In DNA form, the CDR3 reads TGTGCCAGCAGTTTAACTAGTAGGTACGAGCAGTACTTC.

J is TRBJ1-2 and V is TRBV3-1 (or the pseudogene TRBV3-2), with unresolved D. Germline V gene lookup returns CDR1 LGHDT and CDR2 YNNKEL (reference sequence). The ends were cut back, 1 base at V and 10 bases at J, with 10 bases in the middle. The CDR3 has 12 residues. CDR3 coding DNA: TGTGCCAGCAGCCAAGGTGGCACCCTCTACACCTTC. It encodes CASSQGGTLYTF.

The rearrangement joins TRBV6-5 to TRBJ2-7; TRBD1 aligns across 8 bases. With V trimmed by 3 bases and J by 4 bases, 5 bases remained unmatched. Germline V gene sequence: CDR1 MNHEY, CDR2 SVGAGI. The CDR3 is made up of 14 amino acids. CDR3 amino acids: CASSYQGATYEQYF. Here the CDR3 DNA reads TGTGCCAGCAGTTATCAGGGGGCAACGTACGAGCAGTACTTC.

This chain links TRBV29-1 with TRBJ2-2; 8 bases align to TRBD1. V trimming: 3 bases; J trimming: 5 bases; junction bases outside the gene matches: 8. The CDR3 runs to 15 residues. CDR1 and CDR2 (germline): SQVTM, ANQGSEA. DNA for the CDR3: TGCAGCGTTGAGGACAGGGTAGAAGGGACCGGGGAGCTGTTTTTT. Amino acids: CSVEDRVEGTGELFF.

V gene TRBV28 combines with J gene TRBJ1-4; D gene uncertain. This CDR3 is built from 15 residues. Trimming shortened V by 3 bases and J by 9 bases, and 17 bases separated the two germline ends. Looked up from germline, CDR1 is MDHEN and CDR2 is SYDVKM. In nucleotides, the CDR3 is TGTGCCAGCAGTTTCTTGAACAGCCTTGGGCAAAAACTGTTTTTT. It yields the protein CASSFLNSLGQKLFF.

This clone came up a few times. The V gene is TRBV7-2, the J gene TRBJ2-5; TRBD1 matches at 7 bases. V shed 4 bases, J shed 2 bases, and the junction held 16 bases outside the gene matches. CDR1 is SGHTA and CDR2 is FQGNSA in the germline V gene. There are 18 residues in the CDR3. The CDR3 DNA sequence: TGTGCCAGCAGCTCTAGGGGGCTCTCTCGGGCCCTACAAGAGACCCAGTACTTC. Its translation: CASSSRGLSRALQETQYF.

This clone showed up just once. The V and J genes are TRBV7-9 and TRBJ2-5; 9 nucleotides align to TRBD2. J was trimmed by 4 bases and V by 10 bases; bases with no gene match: 7. CDR1 and CDR2 from the germline V gene are SEHNR and FQNEAQ (reference sequence). This CDR3 is built from 13 residues. As DNA, the CDR3 is TGTGCCATCCATAGCGGGAGACCAGAGACCCAGTACTTC. Translated: CAIHSGRPETQYF.

Worth noting for this clone: In the same sample, other DNA sequences code for this CDR3. The J gene is TRBJ1-2, the V gene TRBV5-1, with D hard to call. Germline-derived CDR1 and CDR2 are SGHRS and YFSETQ. Trimming removed 0 bases from V and 3 bases from J, with 6 bases in between. The CDR3 length is 13 residues. CDR3 coding DNA: TGCGCCAGCAGCTTGGTCACGGACTATGGCTACACCTTC. Amino acids: CASSLVTDYGYTF.

The V gene is TRBV28, the J gene TRBJ1-5; TRBD1 might be the D (5 bases). The CDR3 runs 18 residues. Germline V gene lookup returns CDR1 MDHEN and CDR2 SYDVKM. V lost 5 bases and J lost 5, with 25 bases in between. CDR3 nucleotide sequence: TGTGCCAGCAGTAAAACAGACCTCCCCTGGGGGGAAGATCAGCCCCAGCATTTT. Encoded protein: CASSKTDLPWGEDQPQHF.

The genes are TRBV6-5 and TRBJ1-1; 7 nucleotides match TRBD1. This CDR3 has 14 amino acids. Trimming at V came to 7 bases and at J to 1 base, leaving 6 bases not matched to a gene. From germline, CDR1 is MNHEY and CDR2 SVGAGI. The CDR3 loop reads CASIQDRPNTEAFF. CDR3 DNA sequence: TGTGCCAGCATCCAGGACAGGCCGAACACTGAAGCTTTCTTT.

CDR3 sequence reads: CASSLGPAGDTQYF. CDR3 nucleotides: TGCGCCAGCAGCTTGGGTCCGGCGGGAGATACGCAGTATTTT. The V call is TRBV5-1, the J call TRBJ2-3, with D maybe TRBD2 (5 bases). The CDR3 length is 14 residues. The V end lost 0 bases, the J end lost 5 bases, and 10 bases lay between the germline ends. Germline V gene sequence: CDR1 SGHRS, CDR2 YFSETQ. Combining the CDR3 with reference TRBV5-1 and TRBJ2-3 gives the whole variable domain KAGVTQTPRYLIKTRGQQVTLSCSPISGHRSVSWYQQTPGQGLQFLFEYFSETQRNKGNFPGRFSGRQFSNSRSEMNVSTLELGDSALYLCASSLGPAGDTQYFGPGTRLTVL.

The chain links TRBV28 to TRBJ2-3; 7 bases match TRBD2. V dropped 2 bases and J dropped 3; count of bases not matched to a gene: 8. The CDR3 loop spans 16 amino acids. From germline, CDR1 is MDHEN and CDR2 SYDVKM. The CDR3 DNA follows: TGTGCCAGCAGTTTAGGGCTAGCGGCCGAAACAGATACGCAGTATTTT. This sequence encodes CASSLGLAAETDTQYF.

V is TRBV5-6 and J is TRBJ2-2; 8 bases fit TRBD1. CDR3 size: 16 residues. V lost 4 bases and J lost 3; bases outside the gene matches: 8. Germline CDR1 and CDR2: SGHDT and YYEEEE. In DNA form, the CDR3 reads TGTGCCAGCAGCGGGGCGGACAGGGCGGACACCGGGGAGCTGTTTTTT. Translated, it gives CASSGADRADTGELFF.

The J gene is TRBJ1-2, the V gene TRBV6-1, with no clear D. V lost 4 bases and J 1 base, leaving 19 bases between the germline ends. CDR3 length equals 17 residues. CDR1 and CDR2 (germline): MNHNS, SASEGT. The CDR3 loop is CASSGNDGISNNYGYTF. CDR3 bases: TGTGCCAGCAGTGGAAACGACGGGATTTCAAATAACTATGGCTACACCTTC.

V usage is TRBV6-4 and J usage is TRBJ2-3; 9 bases map to TRBD2. V shed 4 bases and J 6 bases; nucleotides not matched to a gene: 8. CDR3 length: 15 amino acids. The germline V gene has CDR1 MRHNA and CDR2 SNTAGT. CDR3 amino acids: CASSGSLAGTDTQYF. CDR3 nucleotide sequence: TGTGCCAGCAGTGGGTCCCTAGCGGGAACGGATACGCAGTATTTT.

This chain uses TRBV24-1 with TRBJ2-4; maybe TRBD1 (5 bases). Germline V gene sequence: CDR1 KGHDR, CDR2 SFDVKD. Between the trimmed V and J ends, which lost 4 bases and 8 bases, there was a span of 14 bases. This CDR3 has 14 amino acids. CDR3 sequence (DNA): TGTGCCACCAGTGACTCCCCCCTAGGGGACATTCAGTACTTC. As protein: CATSDSPLGDIQYF.

V gene TRBV5-4 combines with J gene TRBJ1-3; TRBD1 matches 9 bases. The germline V gene has CDR1 SGHNT and CDR2 YYREEE (reference sequence). Trimming at V came to 4 bases and at J to 0 bases, leaving 8 bases not matched to a gene. There are 17 residues in the CDR3. The CDR3 here is CASSPGQGISSGNTIYF. The CDR3 region has the DNA TGTGCCAGCAGCCCCGGACAGGGGATAAGCTCTGGAAACACCATATATTTT.

The chain has TRBV29-1 and TRBJ2-5; 7 positions agree with TRBD2. Per germline, CDR1 SQVTM and CDR2 ANQGSEA. V trimming: 6 bases; J trimming: 5 bases; junction bases outside the gene matches: 12. The length of the CDR3 is 14 residues. CDR3 in DNA: TGCAGCGTAGCTTCCGGGGGGATAGGGGAGACCCAGTACTTC. Amino acids: CSVASGGIGETQYF.

The chain is built from TRBV28 and TRBJ1-2, with 7 bases identical to TRBD1. Germline V gene lookup returns CDR1 MDHEN and CDR2 SYDVKM. V trimming: 5 bases; J trimming: 8 bases; junction bases outside the gene matches: 8. The CDR3 consists of 13 residues. The CDR3 loop reads CASSPGQILGYTF. CDR3 bases: TGTGCCAGCAGTCCGGGACAGATTTTGGGCTACACCTTC.